The entry that follows covers one TCR beta chain sequence. Its cognate antigen is unknown. These data originate in a study of cytomegalovirus exposure and HLA in healthy donors. For the study at large: Earlier sequencing of about 179 million T cells yielded around 100 million unique TCR beta sequences. General observations from the study: The investigators catalogued 164 TCR beta chains as cytomegalovirus-associated. Analysis was performed later, and it showed HLA-associated TCR beta chains to be more clonally expanded than equally common others. Earlier analysis looked at TCR beta V segments, and most were productive about 90% or about 30% of the time.

Amplification used 60 Vbeta primers and 13 Jbeta primers. TCRdb's copy holds only in-frame clones and misses some; the assay was immunoSEQ multiplex PCR. Of 100,000 or so clones in the sample, approximately 80% are singletons; the top ten hold roughly 8.9%. This sequence originates from a male donor in good health and CMV-seropositive. The sample taken for sequencing was PBMCs.

Written as DNA, the CDR3 is TGTGCCATCAGCTCTAGGGGAGAGACCCAGTACTTC. This codes for CAISSRGETQYF. V usage is TRBV10-3 and J usage is TRBJ2-5; a possible D gene is TRBD1 (5 bases). The germline V and J ends were trimmed by 6 bases and 4 bases, with 9 bases remaining between them. The CDR3 is 12 amino acids. In germline, CDR1 is ENHRY, CDR2 SYGVKD.